This T cell receptor beta chain appears in the sequencing data of a study of Graves' ophthalmopathy and Graves' hyperthyroidism. Points from the study as a whole: Among thyroid clonotypes expanded above 0.001 frequency, most also appeared in blood.

A word on this clonotype: The antigen remains undetermined.

Per the germline V gene, CDR1 is MGHDK and CDR2 is SYGVNS. V gave up 8 bases and J gave up 4 bases; unmatched junction bases: 10. The CDR3 has 16 amino acids. CDR3 regions of TCR beta were amplified from RNA transcripts. Second-round multiplex PCR followed a first-round RT-PCR using HTBI primers. Using its own MiXCR run on the multiplex PCR reads, TCRdb lists one record per CDR3 protein. Of 660,000 or so distinct CDR3 sequences in the sample, about 40% were seen once. The chain couples TRBV25-1 to TRBJ2-5; 13 nucleotides agree with TRBD2. This receptor was identified in an adult man with Graves' ophthalmopathy. The specimen sequenced was peripheral blood. CDR3 region: CASGGLAGVQRETQYF. The CDR3 nucleotides are TGTGCCAGCGGTGGACTAGCGGGGGTTCAGCGAGAGACCCAGTACTTC. The full variable domain, completed using reference TRBV25-1 and TRBJ2-5, is EADIYQTPRYLVIGTGKKITLECSQTMGHDKMYWYQQDPGMELHLIHYSYGVNSTEKGDLSSESTVSRIRTEHFPLTLESARPSHTSQYLCASGGLAGVQRETQYFGPGTRLLVL.